The next 2 T cell receptor beta chains were all read from a single sample in a study of technical replicates of blood from a handful of donors. Measured with immunoSEQ multiplex PCR; TCRdb has only the in-frame clones, and not every one. There are about 98,000 clones in the sample; approximately 94% occur only once, and approximately 0.21% lies in the top ten. Sequences were obtained from T cells isolated from PBMCs. The receptors derive from a human donor in good health.

This clone was seen only once. The chain links TRBV7-7 to TRBJ2-2; D uncertain. Germline V CDR1 and CDR2: SSHAT, FNYEAQ (reference sequence). V lost 0 bases, J lost 6 bases, and 11 bases lay in between. The CDR3 consists of 15 residues. CDR3 sequence (DNA): TGTGCCAGCAGCTTAGCCCTAGGAGAAGCCGGGGAGCTGTTTTTT. Translation: CASSLALGEAGELFF.

The CDR3 sequence: CASSLYGGSSAGANYGYTF. The CDR3 nucleotides read TGTGCCAGCAGTTTATACGGGGGATCCTCGGCGGGAGCTAACTATGGCTACACCTTC. The chain recombines TRBV27 with TRBJ1-2; maybe TRBD1 (5 bases). Per the germline V gene, CDR1 is MNHEY and CDR2 is SMNVEV (reference sequence). This CDR3 comprises 19 residues. Trimming took off 1 base at V and 0 bases at J, with 21 bases between the two ends.